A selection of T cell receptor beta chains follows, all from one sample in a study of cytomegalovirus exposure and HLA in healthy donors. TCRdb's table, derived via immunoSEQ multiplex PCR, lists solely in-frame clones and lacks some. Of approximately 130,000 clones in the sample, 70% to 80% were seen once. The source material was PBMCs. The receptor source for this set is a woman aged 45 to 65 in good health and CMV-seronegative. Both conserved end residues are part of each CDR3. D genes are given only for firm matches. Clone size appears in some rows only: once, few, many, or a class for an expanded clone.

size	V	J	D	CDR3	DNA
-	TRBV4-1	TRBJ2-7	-	CASSQLATGSYEQYF	TGCGCCAGCAGCCAACTGGCGACAGGCTCCTACGAGCAGTACTTC
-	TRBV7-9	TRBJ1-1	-	CASSFELSSGEAFF	TGTGCCAGCAGCTTTGAATTGAGCTCGGGGGAAGCTTTCTTT
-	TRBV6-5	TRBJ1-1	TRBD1	CASRLDRVNTEAFF	TGTGCCAGCAGACTCGACAGGGTGAACACTGAAGCTTTCTTT
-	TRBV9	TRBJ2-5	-	CASSVGYRTEETQYF	TGTGCCAGCAGCGTTGGGTACAGAACGGAAGAGACCCAGTACTTC
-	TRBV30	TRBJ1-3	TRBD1	CAWSMGNRGQGNTIYF	TGTGCCTGGAGTATGGGTAACAGGGGGCAAGGAAACACCATATATTTT
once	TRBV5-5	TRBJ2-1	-	CASSRGAGDEQFF	TGTGCCAGCAGCCGCGGAGCCGGCGATGAGCAGTTCTTC
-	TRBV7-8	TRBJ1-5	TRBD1	CASSFNRGQPQHF	TGTGCCAGCAGCTTTAACAGGGGGCAGCCCCAGCATTTT
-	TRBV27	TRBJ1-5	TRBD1	CASRTGGQPQHF	TGTGCCAGCCGGACAGGGGGTCAGCCCCAGCATTTT
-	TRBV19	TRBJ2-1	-	CASSMTLKSSYNEQFF	TGTGCCAGTAGTATGACTCTGAAGAGCTCCTACAATGAGCAGTTCTTC
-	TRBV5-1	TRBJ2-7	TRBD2	CASSMKRERSYEQYF	TGCGCCAGCAGTATGAAGCGGGAGCGGTCCTACGAGCAGTACTTC
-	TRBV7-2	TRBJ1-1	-	CASSLSRRRNTEAFF	TGTGCCAGCAGCTTATCCAGGCGCCGAAACACTGAAGCTTTCTTT
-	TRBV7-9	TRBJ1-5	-	CASSSGRNQPQHF	TGTGCCAGCAGCTCGGGAAGGAATCAGCCCCAGCATTTT
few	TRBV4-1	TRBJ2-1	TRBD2	CASSQVGTSEYNEQFF	TGCGCCAGCAGCCAAGTCGGGACTAGCGAGTACAATGAGCAGTTCTTC
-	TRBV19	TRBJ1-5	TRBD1	CASRTGGASNQPQHF	TGTGCCAGTAGGACAGGGGGTGCGAGCAATCAGCCCCAGCATTTT
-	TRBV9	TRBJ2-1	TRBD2	CASSPHSSGTTYYNEQFF	TGTGCCAGCAGCCCTCATTCGTCGGGGACTACCTACTACAATGAGCAGTTCTTC
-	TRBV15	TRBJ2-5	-	CATSAYETQYF	TGTGCCACCAGCGCGTACGAGACCCAGTACTTC
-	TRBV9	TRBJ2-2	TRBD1	CASSEPTGRPGELFF	TGTGCCAGCAGCGAGCCGACAGGGAGACCCGGGGAGCTGTTTTTT
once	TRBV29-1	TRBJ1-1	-	CSVTQGDTEAFF	TGCAGCGTAACACAGGGAGACACTGAAGCTTTCTTT
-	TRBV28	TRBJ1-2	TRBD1	CASSLGQIYGYTF	TGTGCCAGCAGTTTGGGACAGATCTATGGCTACACCTTC
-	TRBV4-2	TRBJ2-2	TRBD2	CASSQVAGGGSGELFF	TGTGCCAGCAGCCAAGTAGCGGGAGGGGGGTCCGGGGAGCTGTTTTTT
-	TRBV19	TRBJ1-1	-	CASTTRTVNTEAFF	TGTGCCAGTACCACCCGGACAGTGAACACTGAAGCTTTCTTT
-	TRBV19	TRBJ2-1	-	CASSIALVNEQFF	TGTGCCAGTAGTATAGCCCTAGTCAATGAGCAGTTCTTC
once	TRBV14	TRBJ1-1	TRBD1	CASSRRQGGNTEAFF	TGTGCCAGCAGCCGCCGACAGGGGGGGAACACTGAAGCTTTCTTT
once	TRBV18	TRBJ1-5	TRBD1	CASSLERGQDQPQHF	TGTGCCAGCTCACTGGAAAGGGGGCAGGACCAGCCCCAGCATTTT
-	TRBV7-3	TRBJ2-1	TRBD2	CASSLIAGDSYNEQFF	TGTGCCAGCAGCTTAATAGCGGGAGACTCCTACAATGAGCAGTTCTTC
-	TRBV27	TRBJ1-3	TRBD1	CASSPATGAGNTIYF	TGTGCCAGCAGTCCGGCGACAGGGGCTGGAAACACCATATATTTT
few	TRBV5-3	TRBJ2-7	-	CAKTDPTPYEQYF	TGTGCCAAAACAGATCCTACTCCCTACGAGCAGTACTTC
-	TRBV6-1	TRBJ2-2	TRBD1	CASSVKGAVGELFF	TGTGCCAGCTCAGTGAAGGGGGCCGTCGGGGAGCTGTTTTTT
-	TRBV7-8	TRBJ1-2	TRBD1	CASSSQTGGRGEGYTF	TGTGCCAGCAGCTCCCAAACAGGGGGCCGTGGTGAGGGCTACACCTTC
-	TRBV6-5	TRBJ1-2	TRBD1	CASSYATGQGNDGYTF	TGTGCCAGCAGTTACGCTACGGGACAGGGAAATGATGGCTACACCTTC
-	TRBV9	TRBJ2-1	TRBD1	CASSVGDRGRNEQFF	TGTGCCAGCAGCGTAGGGGACAGGGGGCGAAATGAGCAGTTCTTC
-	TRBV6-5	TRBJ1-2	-	CASSYLGQASVYTF	TGTGCCAGCAGTTACTTGGGGCAGGCTAGCGTCTACACCTTC
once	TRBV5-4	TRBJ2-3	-	CASSLVGTSTDTQYF	TGTGCCAGCAGCTTGGTAGGGACTAGCACAGATACGCAGTATTTT
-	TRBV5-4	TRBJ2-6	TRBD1	CASSGQGSSGANVLTF	TGTGCCAGCAGCGGACAGGGGTCCTCTGGGGCCAACGTCCTGACTTTC
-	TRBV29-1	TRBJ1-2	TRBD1	CSVGQGGSSYGYPF	TGCAGCGTTGGGCAGGGGGGCTCGAGCTATGGCTACCCCTTC
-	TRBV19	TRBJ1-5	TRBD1	CASRDRGDQPQHF	TGTGCCAGTAGGGACAGGGGCGATCAGCCCCAGCATTTT
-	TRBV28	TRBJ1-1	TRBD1	CASRPPGQGGTEAFF	TGTGCCAGCAGACCACCTGGACAGGGCGGAACTGAAGCTTTCTTT
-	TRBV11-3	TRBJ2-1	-	CASSGAFPNEQFF	TGTGCCAGCAGCGGGGCTTTTCCGAATGAGCAGTTCTTC
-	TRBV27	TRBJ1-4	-	CASSLLHGGKLFF	TGTGCCAGCAGCTTGCTCCACGGGGGAAAACTGTTTTTT
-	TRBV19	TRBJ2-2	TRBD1	CASTPTGGHTGELFF	TGTGCCAGTACCCCGACAGGGGGACACACCGGGGAGCTGTTTTTT
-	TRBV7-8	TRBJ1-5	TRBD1	CASTTQLGQAANQPQHF	TGTGCCAGCACCACACAACTGGGACAGGCGGCGAATCAGCCCCAGCATTTT
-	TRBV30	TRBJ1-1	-	CACLNFTEAFF	TGTGCCTGCCTCAACTTCACCGAAGCTTTCTTT
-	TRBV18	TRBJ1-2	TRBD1	CASSPTHGQDNYGYTF	TGTGCCAGCTCACCTACACACGGACAGGACAACTATGGCTACACCTTC
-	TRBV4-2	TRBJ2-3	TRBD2	CASSLGSGSNTDTQYF	TGTGCCAGCAGCCTGGGGAGCGGGAGTAACACAGATACGCAGTATTTT
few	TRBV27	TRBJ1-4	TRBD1	CASSLTGGYHEKLFF	TGTGCCAGCAGTTTGACAGGGGGCTACCACGAAAAACTGTTTTTT
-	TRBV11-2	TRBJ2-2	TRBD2	CASSITSGWNTGELFF	TGTGCCAGCAGCATAACTAGCGGGTGGAACACCGGGGAGCTGTTTTTT
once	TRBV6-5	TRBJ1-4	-	CASSYAGGGKEKLFF	TGTGCCAGCAGTTATGCCGGGGGGGGGAAGGAAAAACTGTTTTTT
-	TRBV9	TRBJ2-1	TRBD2	CASSPPGLAGHNEQFF	TGTGCCAGCAGCCCTCCGGGACTAGCGGGGCACAATGAGCAGTTCTTC
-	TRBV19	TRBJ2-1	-	CASRTNGAGDNEQFF	TGTGCCAGTAGGACGAACGGGGCAGGGGACAATGAGCAGTTCTTC
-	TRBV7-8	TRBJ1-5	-	CASSLGVDQPQHF	TGTGCCAGCAGCTTAGGAGTGGATCAGCCCCAGCATTTT
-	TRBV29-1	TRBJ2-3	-	CSVGPTPGGRTDTQYF	TGCAGCGTTGGGCCTACCCCGGGTGGTCGCACAGATACGCAGTATTTT